These 9 T cell receptor beta chains originate from one sample sequenced in a study of blood T cell repertoires in COVID-19. Profiling relied on immunoSEQ multiplex PCR, and the TCRdb table lists in-frame clones only, not all of them. This table holds about 200,000 clones, around 86% found once. Material: PBMCs or T cells enriched from blood (not recorded which). These receptors were collected from a woman aged 40-49 years with acute COVID-19.

The chain combines TRBV28 with TRBJ1-6; tentatively, D is TRBD1 (5 bases). Germline assignment: CDR1 MDHEN and CDR2 SYDVKM. The CDR3 runs 15 residues. Trimming removed 6 bases from V and 9 bases from J, with 18 bases in between. The CDR3 bases are TGTGCCAGCAGGGAGCTGGGGGGTAGGGCTTCACCCCTCCACTTT. Amino acid sequence: CASRELGGRASPLHF.

V is TRBV28 and J is TRBJ1-3; a possible D gene is TRBD1 (5 bases). The CDR3 has 14 amino acids. CDR1 is MDHEN, CDR2 SYDVKM, per germline. V was cut by 2 bases and J by 2 bases, with 7 bases left in between. This CDR3 is CASSLPGTGNTIYF. The CDR3 nucleotides read TGTGCCAGCAGTTTACCAGGGACTGGAAACACCATATATTTT.

The J gene is TRBJ2-7, the V gene TRBV29-1, with TRBD1 identical over 11 bases. Per the germline V gene, CDR1 is SQVTM and CDR2 is ANQGSEA. There are 14 residues in the CDR3. J lost 6 bases, V lost 8 bases, and 12 bases had no gene match. CDR3 DNA: TGCAGCACTCCCGGGACAGGGGGGAATGGCGAGCAGTACTTC. Translating gives CSTPGTGGNGEQYF.

The chain uses TRBV6-5 and TRBJ2-3; possible D gene TRBD1, 6 bases. The germline CDR1 and CDR2 sequences are MNHEY and SVGAGI. The V and J ends lost 2 bases and 4 bases respectively, with 16 bases between them. There are 16 residues in the CDR3. CDR3 residues: CASSYDLGGGSDTQYF. Written as DNA, the CDR3 is TGTGCCAGCAGTTACGATCTAGGGGGTGGATCAGATACGCAGTATTTT.

The chain uses TRBV19 and TRBJ2-2, with D possibly being TRBD1 (6 bases). V was pared by 7 bases and J by 7 bases, with 10 bases between. CDR3 length equals 12 residues. CDR1 is LNHDA and CDR2 is SQIVND in the germline V gene (reference sequence). The CDR3 DNA reads TGTGCCAGTAACGACAGGAACGGGGAGCTGTTTTTT. As protein: CASNDRNGELFF.

The rearrangement links TRBV9 to TRBJ2-3; 11 bases line up with TRBD2. Germline CDR1 SGDLS, CDR2 YYNGEE. This CDR3 spans 19 amino acids. With V trimmed by 4 bases and J by 1 base, 14 bases remained unmatched. The CDR3 sequence is CASSSRTSGSFFGTDTQYF. In nucleotides, the CDR3 is TGTGCCAGCAGCTCCCGAACTAGCGGGAGCTTCTTCGGCACAGATACGCAGTATTTT.

The V call is TRBV29-1, the J call TRBJ1-1, with a tentative D call TRBD1 (5 bases). CDR3 length: 13 residues. Germline V gives CDR1 SQVTM, CDR2 ANQGSEA. Between the trimmed V and J ends, which lost 6 bases and 0 bases, there was a span of 11 bases. The CDR3 coding sequence is TGCAGCGTGGCGGGGCTTATGAACACTGAAGCTTTCTTT. It yields the protein CSVAGLMNTEAFF.

J is TRBJ1-2 and V is TRBV6-1; 7 bases match TRBD1. J was trimmed by 2 bases and V by 2 bases; bases with no gene match: 5. The CDR3 sequence is 15 residues long. Germline V gene lookup returns CDR1 MNHNS and CDR2 SASEGT. The CDR3 spells CASSELTGLNYGYTF. The CDR3 DNA reads as TGTGCCAGCAGTGAACTGACAGGGCTAAACTATGGCTACACCTTC.

This sequence joins TRBV4-1 and TRBJ2-3; D perhaps matches TRBD2 (5 bases). This CDR3 is built from 17 residues. Trimming stripped 1 base from V and 1 base from J, with 15 bases between. Germline V gene sequence: CDR1 MGHRA, CDR2 YSYEKL. CDR3 in DNA: TGCGCCAGCAGCCAAGCCTTCTTAGCGACGGGCACAGATACGCAGTATTTT. It yields the protein CASSQAFLATGTDTQYF.